One sample yielded the 8 T cell receptor beta chains listed below, sequenced in a study of T cells in Graves' hyperthyroidism and ophthalmopathy. Researchers amplified the TCR beta CDR3 regions from RNA transcripts. The study used the HTBI primer set for a first-round RT-PCR of the TCR CDR3. In TCRdb, the multiplex PCR reads were re-called with MiXCR into one record per CDR3 protein. This sample has over 650,000 distinct CDR3 sequences, with 40% to 55% found just once. The sample taken for sequencing was peripheral blood or thyroid tissue (not recorded which). The receptors shown here come from an adult man with Graves' disease, either hyperthyroidism or ophthalmopathy (not recorded which).

V gene TRBV9 combines with J gene TRBJ2-2; no clear D. The CDR3 runs 15 residues. V lost 4 bases, J lost 10 bases, and 20 bases lay in between. Germline assignment: CDR1 SGDLS and CDR2 YYNGEE. The CDR3 DNA sequence: TGTGCCAGCAGCAACGGACGTCTCTGGGCTGAGGAGCTGTTTTTT. It codes for CASSNGRLWAEELFF.

Of note for this clonotype: One base away lies a much larger clone, so this may be a sequencing read error. Here the CDR3 omits its conserved ending phenylalanine or tryptophan, so a read error is the likely source. J is TRBJ1-4 and V is TRBV7-2; D gene ambiguous. The CDR3 loop spans 16 amino acids. V lost 1 base and J 0 bases, leaving 9 bases between the germline ends. Germline CDR1 and CDR2: SGHTA and FQGNSA. The CDR3 sequence: CASSLGAVATNEKLFL. Here the CDR3 DNA reads TGTGCCAGCAGCTTAGGGGCGGTTGCAACTAATGAAAAACTGTTTCTT.

The V call is TRBV29-1, the J call TRBJ1-1; D unclear. V was clipped by 6 bases and J by 10 bases, with 12 bases between them. The germline V gene encodes CDR1 SQVTM and CDR2 ANQGSEA. This CDR3 comprises 10 residues. CDR3 region: CSVGLGRAFF. In DNA form, the CDR3 reads TGCAGCGTGGGCTTAGGTCGAGCTTTCTTT.

The chain employs TRBV2 and TRBJ1-4, with 7 positions matching TRBD1. The V gene end was trimmed by 1 base and the J gene end by 0 bases; junction bases not matched to a gene: 2. This CDR3 comprises 16 residues. The V gene's germline CDR1 is SNHLY and CDR2 FYNNEI. CDR3 nucleotides: TGTGCCAGCAGTGAAGGACAGGGCGCAACTAATGAAAAACTGTTTTTT. It codes for CASSEGQGATNEKLFF.

This clonotype was seen a handful of times. V usage is TRBV29-1 and J usage is TRBJ1-4; possible D gene TRBD1, 5 bases. V dropped 6 bases and J dropped 4 bases, with 15 bases sitting between them. CDR1 and CDR2 from the germline V gene are SQVTM and ANQGSEA. The CDR3 loop spans 14 amino acids. The chain's CDR3 is CSVRGPQDNEKLFF. In DNA form, the CDR3 reads TGCAGCGTGCGGGGCCCGCAGGATAATGAAAAACTGTTTTTT.

Ten or more counts support this clonotype. J is TRBJ1-2 and V is TRBV7-9; D not resolved. Deletions cut 4 bases from V and 2 bases from J, with 14 bases between. There are 15 residues in the CDR3. CDR1 and CDR2 from the germline V gene are SEHNR and FQNEAQ (reference sequence). CDR3 residues: CASSSRTAQNYGYTF. DNA of the CDR3: TGTGCCAGCAGCTCAAGGACGGCGCAAAACTATGGCTACACCTTC. The whole variable domain, remainder taken from reference TRBV7-9 and TRBJ1-2, is DTGVSQNPRHKITKRGQNVTFRCDPISEHNRLYWYRQTLGQGPEFLTYFQNEAQLEKSRLLSDRFSAERPKGSFSTLEIQRTEQGDSAMYLCASSSRTAQNYGYTFGSGTRLTVV.

The chain links TRBV7-6 to TRBJ2-5; 8 bases match TRBD2. Germline V gene data show CDR1 as SGHVS and CDR2 as FNYEAQ. The CDR3 is 15 amino acids. V lost 6 bases, J lost 2 bases, and 8 bases stayed unmatched. CDR3 protein: CASSSVAGYQETQYF. Here the CDR3 DNA reads TGTGCCAGCAGTTCGGTAGCGGGATATCAAGAGACCCAGTACTTC.

V and J are TRBV10-3 and TRBJ2-5, with TRBD2 identical over 14 bases. Germline trimming cut 3 bases from V and 7 bases from J; bases unmatched to any gene: 4. CDR1 and CDR2 from the germline V gene are ENHRY and SYGVKD. The CDR3 covers 15 residues. CDR3 in amino acids: CAISDGTSGGRTQYF. In DNA, the CDR3 is TGTGCCATCAGTGATGGGACTAGCGGGGGCAGGACCCAGTACTTC.